This T cell receptor beta chain was found in a study of monozygotic twins with inflammatory bowel disease. Findings of the study overall: Subtypes among T cells remained indistinguishable.

The CDR3 consists of 15 residues. Regarding this clonotype: The antigen remains unidentified.

Nested PCRs (about 15 and 9 cycles, two total) were applied to TCRalpha and TCRbeta cDNA. One entry per CDR3 protein, without DNA, is what TCRdb gives after re-calling the 5' RACE reads. This repertoire comprises approximately 330,000 distinct CDR3 sequences; its ten largest clones make up approximately 2%. The sequence was collected from a human donor with ulcerative colitis or Crohn's disease, or a healthy co-twin of an affected twin (not recorded which). The gene calls are TRBV12-3 or TRBV12-4 and TRBJ2-1; TCRdb names TRBD2, which stays unverified in the absence of DNA. Input material: blood. The CDR3 here is CASSLSTSGSNEQFF.